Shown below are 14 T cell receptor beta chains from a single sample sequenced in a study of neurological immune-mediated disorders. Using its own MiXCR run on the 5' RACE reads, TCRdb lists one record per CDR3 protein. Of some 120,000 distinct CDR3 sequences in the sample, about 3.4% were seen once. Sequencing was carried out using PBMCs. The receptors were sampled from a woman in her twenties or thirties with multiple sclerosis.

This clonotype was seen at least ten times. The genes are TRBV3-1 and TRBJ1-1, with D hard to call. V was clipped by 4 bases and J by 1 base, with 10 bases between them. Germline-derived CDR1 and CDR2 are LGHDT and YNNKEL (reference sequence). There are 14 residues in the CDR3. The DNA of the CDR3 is TGTGCCAGCAGCCTGTCTACCTGGAACACTGAAGCTTTCTTT. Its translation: CASSLSTWNTEAFF.

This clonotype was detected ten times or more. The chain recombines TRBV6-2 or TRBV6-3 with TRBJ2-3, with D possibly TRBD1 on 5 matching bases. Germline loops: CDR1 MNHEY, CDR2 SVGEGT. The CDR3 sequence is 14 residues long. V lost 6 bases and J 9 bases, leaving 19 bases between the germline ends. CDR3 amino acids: CASRAVGAQLTQYF. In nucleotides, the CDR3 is TGTGCCAGCAGGGCCGTTGGGGCCCAGCTAACGCAGTATTTT.

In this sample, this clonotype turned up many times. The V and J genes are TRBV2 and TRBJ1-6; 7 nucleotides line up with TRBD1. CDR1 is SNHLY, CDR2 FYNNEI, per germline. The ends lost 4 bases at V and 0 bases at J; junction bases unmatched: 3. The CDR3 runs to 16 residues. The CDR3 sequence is CASSARDSSYNSPLHF. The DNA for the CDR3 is TGTGCCAGCAGTGCGCGGGACAGCTCCTATAATTCACCCCTCCACTTT. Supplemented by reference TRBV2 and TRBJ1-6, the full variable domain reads EPEVTQTPSHQVTQMGQEVILRCVPISNHLYFYWYRQILGQKVEFLVSFYNNEISEKSEIFDDQFSVERPDGSNFTLKIRSTKLEDSAMYFCASSARDSSYNSPLHFGNGTRLTVT.

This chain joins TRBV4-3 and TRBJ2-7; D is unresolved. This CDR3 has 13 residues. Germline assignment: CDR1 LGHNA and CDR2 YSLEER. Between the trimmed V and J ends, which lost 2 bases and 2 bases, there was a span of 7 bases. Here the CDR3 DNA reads TGCGCCAGCAGCCAATCTACAGCCTACGAGCAGTACTTC. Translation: CASSQSTAYEQYF.

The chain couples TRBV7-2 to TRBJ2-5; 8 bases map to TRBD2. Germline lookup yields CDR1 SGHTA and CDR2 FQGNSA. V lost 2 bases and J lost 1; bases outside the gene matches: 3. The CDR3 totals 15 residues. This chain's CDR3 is CASSLRLAGQETQYF. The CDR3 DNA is TGTGCCAGCAGCTTAAGGCTAGCGGGCCAAGAGACCCAGTACTTC.

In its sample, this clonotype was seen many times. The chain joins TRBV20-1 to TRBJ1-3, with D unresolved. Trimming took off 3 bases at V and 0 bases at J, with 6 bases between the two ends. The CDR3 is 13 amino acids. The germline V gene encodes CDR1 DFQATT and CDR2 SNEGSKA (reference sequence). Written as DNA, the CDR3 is TGCAGTGCTAGGACTGACTCTGGAAACACCATATATTTT. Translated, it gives CSARTDSGNTIYF.

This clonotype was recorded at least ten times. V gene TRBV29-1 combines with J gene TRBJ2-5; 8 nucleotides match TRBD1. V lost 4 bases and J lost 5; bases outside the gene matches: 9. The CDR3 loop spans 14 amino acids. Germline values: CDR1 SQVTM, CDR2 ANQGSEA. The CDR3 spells CSVVRTGFSETQYF. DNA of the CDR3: TGCAGCGTTGTCCGGACAGGGTTTTCGGAGACCCAGTACTTC. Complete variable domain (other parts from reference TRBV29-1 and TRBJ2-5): SAVISQKPSRDICQRGTSLTIQCQVDSQVTMMFWYRQQPGQSLTLIATANQGSEATYESGFVIDKFPISRPNLTFSTLTVSNMSPEDSSIYLCSVVRTGFSETQYFGPGTRLLVL.

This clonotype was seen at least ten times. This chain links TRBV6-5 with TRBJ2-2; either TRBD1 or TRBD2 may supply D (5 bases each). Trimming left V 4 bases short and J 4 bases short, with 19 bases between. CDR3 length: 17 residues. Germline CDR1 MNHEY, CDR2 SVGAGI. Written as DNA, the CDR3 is TGTGCCAGCAGTTCCTCTCTTGTACGGGACGGCACCGGGGAGCTGTTTTTT. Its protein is CASSSSLVRDGTGELFF.

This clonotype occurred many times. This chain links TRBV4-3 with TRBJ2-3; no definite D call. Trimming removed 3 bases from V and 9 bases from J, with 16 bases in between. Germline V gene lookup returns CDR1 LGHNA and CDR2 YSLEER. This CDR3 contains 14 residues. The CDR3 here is CASSQELDLRTQYF. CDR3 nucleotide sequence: TGCGCCAGCAGCCAGGAGCTGGATTTAAGGACGCAGTATTTT.

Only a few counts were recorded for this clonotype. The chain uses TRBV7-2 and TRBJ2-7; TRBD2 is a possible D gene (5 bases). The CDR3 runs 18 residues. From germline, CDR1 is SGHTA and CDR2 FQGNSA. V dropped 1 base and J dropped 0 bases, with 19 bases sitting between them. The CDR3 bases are TGTGCCAGCAGCTTAGGAGGCCCCTTTAGCGAAGCCTCCTACGAGCAGTACTTC. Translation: CASSLGGPFSEASYEQYF. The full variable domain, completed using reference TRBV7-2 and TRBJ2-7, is GAGVSQSPSNKVTEKGKDVELRCDPISGHTALYWYRQSLGQGLEFLIYFQGNSAPDKSGLPSDRFSAERTGGSVSTLTIQRTQQEDSAVYLCASSLGGPFSEASYEQYFGPGTRLTVT.

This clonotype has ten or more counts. The CDR3 nucleotides are TGTGCCAGCAGCTTAACGGGGTCCCGATACTCCTACAATGAGCAGTTCTTC. Translation: CASSLTGSRYSYNEQFF. This chain links TRBV7-8 with TRBJ2-1, with TRBD2 as a possible D gene (5 bases). The CDR3 has 17 amino acids. Deletions cut 2 bases from V and 0 bases from J, with 14 bases between. CDR1 and CDR2 from the germline V gene are SGHVS and FQNEAQ.

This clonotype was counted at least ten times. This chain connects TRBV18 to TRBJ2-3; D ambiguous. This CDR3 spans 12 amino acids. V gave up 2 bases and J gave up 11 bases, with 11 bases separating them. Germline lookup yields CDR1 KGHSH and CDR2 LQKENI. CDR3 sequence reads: CASSPEVGKQYF. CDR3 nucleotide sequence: TGTGCCAGCTCACCAGAAGTGGGAAAGCAGTATTTT.

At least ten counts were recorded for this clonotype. The CDR3 bases are TGTGCCAGCAGTCTAACCGCCGCGGCCACTGAAGCTTTCTTT. Encoded protein: CASSLTAAATEAFF. This chain links TRBV12-3 or TRBV12-4 with TRBJ1-1; D is unclear. The CDR3 loop spans 14 amino acids. Trimming pared 5 bases from V and 4 bases from J, leaving 14 bases between.

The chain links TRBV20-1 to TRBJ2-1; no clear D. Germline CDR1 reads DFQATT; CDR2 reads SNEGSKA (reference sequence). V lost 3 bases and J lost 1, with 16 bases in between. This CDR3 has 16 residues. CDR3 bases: TGCAGTGCTAGTGGTCTGGCTAGTGTATCCTACAATGAGCAGTTCTTC. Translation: CSASGLASVSYNEQFF.